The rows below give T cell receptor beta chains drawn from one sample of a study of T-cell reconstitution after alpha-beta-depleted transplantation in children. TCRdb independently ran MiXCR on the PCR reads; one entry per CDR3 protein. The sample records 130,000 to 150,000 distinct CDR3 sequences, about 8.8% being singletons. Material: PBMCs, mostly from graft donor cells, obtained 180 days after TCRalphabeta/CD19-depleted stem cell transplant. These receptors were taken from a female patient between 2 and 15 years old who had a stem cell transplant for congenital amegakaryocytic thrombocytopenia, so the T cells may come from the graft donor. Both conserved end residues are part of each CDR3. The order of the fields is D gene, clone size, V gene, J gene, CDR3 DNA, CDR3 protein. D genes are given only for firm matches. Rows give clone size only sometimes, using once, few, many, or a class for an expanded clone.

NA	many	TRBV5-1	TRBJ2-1	TGCGCCAGCAGCTTGGAACAGGGAGGGGCCTACAATGAGCAGTTCTTC	CASSLEQGGAYNEQFF
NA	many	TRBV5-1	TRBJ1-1	TGCGCCAGCAGCTTGGGTGGTTACATCACTGAAGCTTTCTTT	CASSLGGYITEAFF
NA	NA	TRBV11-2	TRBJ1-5	TGTGCCAGCAGCTTAGCACCGTATAGCAATCAGCCCCAGCATTTT	CASSLAPYSNQPQHF
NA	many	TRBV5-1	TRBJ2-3	TGCGCCAGCAGCTTGGAAGGTCGAGACCGCGGCACAGATACGCAGTATTTT	CASSLEGRDRGTDTQYF
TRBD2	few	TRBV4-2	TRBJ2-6	TGTGCCAGCAGCCAAGTTTTCGGGACTAGCCTTACTGGGGCCAACGTCCTGACTTTC	CASSQVFGTSLTGANVLTF
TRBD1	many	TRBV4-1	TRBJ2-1	TGCGCCAGCAGCCCGGGACAGGGGACCATTGAGCAGTTCTTC	CASSPGQGTIEQFF
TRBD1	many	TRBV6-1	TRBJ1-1	TGTGCCAGCAGTGTCCGTTGGGACAGGGCGTCTACCGAAGCTTTCTTT	CASSVRWDRASTEAFF
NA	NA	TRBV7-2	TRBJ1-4	TGTGCCAGCAGCCAATCCGGGACTCGGTCAGAAAAACTGTTTTTT	CASSQSGTRSEKLFF
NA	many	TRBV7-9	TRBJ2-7	TGTGCCAGCAGCTTAGTTGCGGTGCAGTACGAGCAGTACTTC	CASSLVAVQYEQYF
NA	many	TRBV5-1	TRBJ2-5	TGCGCCAGCAGCTTGGACGCCACTACGAAGACCCAGTACTTC	CASSLDATTKTQYF
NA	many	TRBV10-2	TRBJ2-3	TGCGCCAGCGTGGGGGCCTCAGATACGCAGTATTTT	CASVGASDTQYF
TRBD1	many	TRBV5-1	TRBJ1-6	TGCGCCAGCAGCTTGGCGGGGACAGTCCTTAATTCACCCCTCCACTTT	CASSLAGTVLNSPLHF
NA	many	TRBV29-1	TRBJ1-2	TGCAGCGCCTCCCCGGACGGGAACTATGGCTACACCTTC	CSASPDGNYGYTF
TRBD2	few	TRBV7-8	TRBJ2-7	TGTGCCAGCAGCCCCAAACACGGGACTACCTACGAGCAGTACTTC	CASSPKHGTTYEQYF
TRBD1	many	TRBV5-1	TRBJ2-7	TGCGCCAGCAGCTCCTGGGACAGGGCCCCCTACGAGCAGTACTTC	CASSSWDRAPYEQYF
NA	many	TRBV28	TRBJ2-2	TGTGCCAGCAGTTTAAGCGTGGCGGGGGCCGGCGGCACCGGGGAGCTGTTTTTT	CASSLSVAGAGGTGELFF
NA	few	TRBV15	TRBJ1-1	TGTGCCACCAGCAGAGTTGGGGACACTGAAGCTTTCTTT	CATSRVGDTEAFF
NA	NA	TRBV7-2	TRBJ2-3	TGTGCCAGCAGCTCCTGGACCAGGGGCACAGATACGCAGTATTTT	CASSSWTRGTDTQYF
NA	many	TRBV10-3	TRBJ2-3	TGTGCCATCAGTGCGGGGGTGGCAGATACGCAGTATTTT	CAISAGVADTQYF
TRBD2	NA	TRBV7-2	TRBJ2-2	TGTGCCAGCAGCCCAGCGGGGGGGCAGGTCACCGGGGAGCTGTTTTTT	CASSPAGGQVTGELFF
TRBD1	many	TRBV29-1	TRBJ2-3	TGCAGCGTTCTCGGACAGGGGGGTATGGGCACAGATACGCAGTATTTT	CSVLGQGGMGTDTQYF
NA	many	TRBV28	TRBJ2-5	TGTGCCAGCAGAGGGGCGGACAAAGAGACCCAGTACTTC	CASRGADKETQYF
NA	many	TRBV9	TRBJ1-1	TGTGCCAGCAGCGTAACGGTGAACACTGAAGCTTTCTTT	CASSVTVNTEAFF
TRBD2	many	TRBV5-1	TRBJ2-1	TGCGCCAGCAGCTTGTGGGGAGGGAATCCCAGCGGTAGCTCCTACAATGAGCAGTTCTTC	CASSLWGGNPSGSSYNEQFF
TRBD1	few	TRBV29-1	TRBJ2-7	TGCAGCGTGGAGACGACAGGGTCGAAATACGAGCAGTACTTC	CSVETTGSKYEQYF
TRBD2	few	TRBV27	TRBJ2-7	TGTGCCAGCAGCACGGGACTAGTCTACGAGCAGTACTTC	CASSTGLVYEQYF
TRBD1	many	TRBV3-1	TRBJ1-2	TGTGCCAGCAGACAAACGACAGGGCGTTATGGCTACACCTTC	CASRQTTGRYGYTF
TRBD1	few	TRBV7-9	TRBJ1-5	TGTGCCAGCAGCGACGGACAGGGGGGTCAGCCCCAGCATTTT	CASSDGQGGQPQHF
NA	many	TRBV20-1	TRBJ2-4	TGCAGTGCCCCCGGGACACCGGGAGACATTCAGTACTTC	CSAPGTPGDIQYF
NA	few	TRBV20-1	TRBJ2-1	TGCAGTGCTAGCCCCCGGGAAAATGAGCAGTTCTTC	CSASPRENEQFF
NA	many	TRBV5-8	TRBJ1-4	TGTGCCAGCACCAAGCCTGACGGGTGGTTGGCTGAAAAACTGTTTTTT	CASTKPDGWLAEKLFF
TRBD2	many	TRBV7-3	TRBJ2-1	TGTGCCAGCAGCTTATCCAGCGGGAGCGCCTACAATGAGCAGTTCTTC	CASSLSSGSAYNEQFF
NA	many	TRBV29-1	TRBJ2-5	TGCAGCGTTGAGGACCAAGAGACCCAGTACTTC	CSVEDQETQYF
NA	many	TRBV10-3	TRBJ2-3	TGTGCCATCAGTGAGTCGATGGACACAGATACGCAGTATTTT	CAISESMDTDTQYF
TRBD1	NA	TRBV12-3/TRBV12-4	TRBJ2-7	TGTGCCAGCAGTTTTAGCTTTGGGGGGACAGGGTGGGCCTCGCCCGAGCAGTACTTC	CASSFSFGGTGWASPEQYF
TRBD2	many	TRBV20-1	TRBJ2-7	TGCAGTGCTAGACCCCTGGAGCGGGAGTCATACGAGCAGTACTTC	CSARPLERESYEQYF
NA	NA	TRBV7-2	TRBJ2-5	TGTGCCAGCCGCCGTTCAGCCAAAGAGACCCAGTACTTC	CASRRSAKETQYF
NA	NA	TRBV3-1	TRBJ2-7	TGTGCCAGCAGCCAATTCGTTCCCCCACACGAGCAGTACTTC	CASSQFVPPHEQYF
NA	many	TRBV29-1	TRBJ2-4	TGCAGCGCCGAAGGTCAGGGGACAAACATTCAGTACTTC	CSAEGQGTNIQYF
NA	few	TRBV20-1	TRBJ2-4	TGCAGTGCTAGAGATTTGTCGGTCTGGGCCAAAAACATTCAGTACTTC	CSARDLSVWAKNIQYF
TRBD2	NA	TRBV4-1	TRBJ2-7	TGCGCCGGCAGCCAAGATAGGCTAGCGGGAAACTACGAGCAGTACTTC	CAGSQDRLAGNYEQYF
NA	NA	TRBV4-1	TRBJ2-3	TGCGCCAGCAGCCTTGGTGCGCCTAGCCGAAGACTTAAAGACACAGATACGCAGTATTTT	CASSLGAPSRRLKDTDTQYF
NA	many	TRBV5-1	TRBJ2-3	TGCGCCAGCAGCTTGGTCCAGTCGGCCGATACGCAGTATTTT	CASSLVQSADTQYF
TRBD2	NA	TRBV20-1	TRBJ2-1	TGCAGTGCCGAACCCACTGGGCCTAGCGGGAGCAATGAGCAGTTCTTC	CSAEPTGPSGSNEQFF